Listed below are T cell receptor beta chains from one sample, sequenced in a study of high-grade serous ovarian cancer treatment subgroups. TCRdb keeps only in-frame clones here, not all; method: immunoSEQ multiplex PCR. This table holds several thousand clones, 65% to 75% found once. The sequenced material came from tumor tissue. These TCRs come from a human patient with high-grade serous ovarian cancer. CDR3s include the opening cysteine and the closing phenylalanine or tryptophan. A D gene is named only where the DNA matches it firmly. Some rows have no size entry. The others give once, few or many, or a class for an expanded clone.

.	.	TRBJ2-7	TRBV4-3	CASSQGTNYEQYF	TGCGCCAGCAGCCAAGGCACAAACTACGAGCAGTACTTC
TRBD1	few	TRBJ1-1	TRBV14	CASSQRSDRASEAFF	TGTGCCAGCAGCCAGAGATCAGACAGGGCTTCTGAAGCTTTCTTT
TRBD2	.	TRBJ2-1	TRBV4-1	CASSPTSRGGSYNEQFF	TGCGCCAGCAGCCCCACTTCGCGGGGGGGTTCCTACAATGAGCAGTTCTTC
.	.	TRBJ1-2	TRBV11-2	CASSLAQGIRQIYGYTF	TGTGCCAGCAGCTTAGCGCAGGGGATCAGGCAAATCTATGGCTACACCTTC
TRBD2	.	TRBJ2-2	TRBV7-9	CASSLGLAAGELFF	TGTGCCAGCAGCTTGGGACTAGCGGCCGGGGAGCTGTTTTTT
.	.	TRBJ2-1	TRBV11-3	CASSLDFAEQFF	TGTGCCAGCAGCTTAGACTTCGCTGAGCAGTTCTTC
.	.	TRBJ2-7	TRBV5-1	CASSRGPEQYF	TGCGCCAGCAGTCGGGGGCCCGAGCAGTACTTC
.	.	TRBJ1-1	TRBV5-4	CASSLFSDMNTEAFF	TGTGCCAGCAGCTTGTTTTCTGACATGAACACTGAAGCTTTCTTT
TRBD1	.	TRBJ1-2	TRBV30	CAWSGTENNGYTF	TGTGCCTGGTCCGGGACAGAGAATAATGGCTACACCTTC
.	.	TRBJ2-5	TRBV19	CASSIVGQETQYF	TGTGCCAGTAGTATAGTTGGCCAAGAGACCCAGTACTTC
.	.	TRBJ1-2	TRBV10-3	CAISGGDSWTGYTF	TGTGCCATCAGTGGGGGAGACAGCTGGACGGGATACACCTTC
TRBD2	.	TRBJ2-2	TRBV25-1	CASSRAGGGAGELFF	TGTGCCAGCAGCAGAGCGGGGGGCGGGGCCGGGGAGCTGTTTTTT